One T cell receptor beta chain is described in this entry. The antigen is undetermined. Germline and junction disagree at one end, which may indicate a read error. Germline values: CDR1 SSHAT, CDR2 FNYEAQ (reference sequence). The CDR3 runs 16 residues. In TCRdb, the RT-PCR reads were re-called with MiXCR into one record per CDR3 protein. The sample records hundreds of thousands of distinct CDR3 sequences, about a fifth being singletons. This sample is part of a study of response to subunit inactivated influenza vaccine. Study-level points and caveats: The authors suggested that every seasonal influenza vaccination recruits few new T cells.

The V gene is TRBV7-7, the J gene TRBJ2-5; 10 nucleotides align to TRBD2. This sequence was found in a man in his fifties or sixties who received an inactivated influenza vaccine. This sample comprised PBMCs from blood, obtained around 22 months after vaccination. The CDR3 nucleotides are TGTGCTAGCAGCCTAATAGCGGGGGGAACCCAAGAGACCCAGTACTTC. It yields the protein CASSLIAGGTQETQYF.